One sample yielded the 30 T cell receptor beta chains listed below, sequenced in a study of cytomegalovirus exposure and HLA in healthy donors. The PCR employed 60 Vbeta primers together with 13 Jbeta primers. Only in-frame clones appear in the TCRdb table, and some are missing; sequencing was by immunoSEQ multiplex PCR. The sample lists over 110,000 clones; around 80% were seen once. The sequencing input was PBMCs. The receptors come from an older woman in good health and CMV-seropositive.

The rearrangement links TRBV4-2 to TRBJ2-1; perhaps TRBD2 as D (6 bases). The V and J ends lost 1 base and 2 bases respectively, with 9 bases between them. Germline V lookup: CDR1 LGHNA, CDR2 YNFKEQ. The CDR3 is 15 amino acids. The CDR3 nucleotides are TGTGCCAGCAGCCAAGTAGGCGGGACCTACAATGAGCAGTTCTTC. This gives the protein CASSQVGGTYNEQFF.

This sequence joins TRBV27 and TRBJ2-5; the match to TRBD2 covers 12 bases. Germline values: CDR1 MNHEY, CDR2 SMNVEV (reference sequence). V was clipped by 5 bases and J by 7 bases; unmatched bases: 8. The CDR3 is 15 residues long. In DNA, the CDR3 is TGTGCCAGCAGTCCAACTAGCGGGAGGATTTCGACCCAGTACTTC. This gives the protein CASSPTSGRISTQYF.

J is TRBJ2-5 and V is TRBV30; D uncertain. This CDR3 is 10 amino acids long. V was cut by 1 base and J by 5 bases, with 2 bases left in between. Germline V gives CDR1 GTSNPN, CDR2 SVGIG (reference sequence). The CDR3 DNA reads as TGTGCCTGGAGTGCGGAGACCCAGTACTTC. Translated: CAWSAETQYF. Full variable domain (remainder filled in from reference TRBV30 and TRBJ2-5): SQTIHQWPATLVQPVGSPLSLECTVEGTSNPNLYWYRQAAGRGLQLLFYSVGIGQISSEVPQNLSASRPQDRQFILSSKKLLLSDSGFYLCAWSAETQYFGPGTRLLVL.

As DNA, the CDR3 is TGTGCCAGCAGTCAAGGGGGTGAGGGCTACACCTTC. Its translation: CASSQGGEGYTF. J is TRBJ1-2 and V is TRBV6-5; perhaps TRBD1 as D (6 bases). CDR3 length equals 12 residues. V was clipped by 5 bases and J by 8 bases, with 12 bases between them. Germline V gives CDR1 MNHEY, CDR2 SVGAGI.

In this sample, this clone turned up many times. The chain combines TRBV10-3 with TRBJ1-1; D uncertain. The ends were cut back, 0 bases at V and 3 bases at J, with 11 bases in the middle. Germline V CDR1 and CDR2: ENHRY, SYGVKD. The CDR3 is made up of 15 amino acids. The CDR3 DNA reads as TGTGCCATCAGTGAGTCGAGGGCCTCGGACACTGAAGCTTTCTTT. Its translation: CAISESRASDTEAFF.

The gene calls are TRBV7-8 and TRBJ1-5; TRBD1 matches at 9 bases. V lost 2 bases and J lost 6; bases outside the gene matches: 8. Germline loops: CDR1 SGHVS, CDR2 FQNEAQ. The CDR3 loop spans 16 amino acids. CDR3 amino acids: CASSLSPGTGFQPQHF. Here the CDR3 DNA reads TGTGCCAGCAGCTTATCCCCCGGGACAGGGTTTCAGCCCCAGCATTTT.

This clone has only a few counts. This chain joins TRBV29-1 and TRBJ2-1, with 14 bases that match TRBD2. This CDR3 spans 16 amino acids. Germline V gene data show CDR1 as SQVTM and CDR2 as ANQGSEA. J gave up 9 bases and V 7 bases, and 14 bases lay outside the gene matches. CDR3 residues: CSARLAGGPGSSEQFF. DNA of the CDR3: TGCAGCGCTAGACTAGCGGGAGGGCCAGGTTCCAGTGAGCAGTTCTTC.

The chain employs TRBV7-6 and TRBJ1-1; maybe TRBD1 (5 bases). Germline V gene sequence: CDR1 SGHVS, CDR2 FNYEAQ. V gave up 4 bases and J gave up 4 bases, with 10 bases separating them. The CDR3 sequence is 13 residues long. Here the CDR3 reads CASSSRVGTEAFF. The DNA of the CDR3 is TGTGCCAGCAGCTCCAGGGTGGGCACTGAAGCTTTCTTT.

The V and J genes are TRBV27 and TRBJ2-7; D is uncertain. The CDR3 is 12 amino acids. Looked up from germline, CDR1 is MNHEY and CDR2 is SMNVEV (reference sequence). The germline V and J ends were trimmed by 5 bases and 3 bases, with 8 bases remaining between them. The CDR3 loop reads CASSITNYEQYF. CDR3 sequence (DNA): TGTGCCAGCAGTATCACTAACTACGAGCAGTACTTC.

The chain has TRBV5-1 and TRBJ2-5; TRBD1 is a possible D gene (6 bases). The CDR3 runs 14 residues. Germline assignment: CDR1 SGHRS and CDR2 YFSETQ. The V end lost 2 bases, the J end lost 5 bases, and 13 bases lay between the germline ends. The CDR3 nucleotides read TGCGCCAGCAGCTTTACCGGGACACAGGAGACCCAGTACTTC. It specifies CASSFTGTQETQYF.

The chain has TRBV11-3 and TRBJ2-7, with D hard to call. Per germline, CDR1 SGHNT and CDR2 YENEEA. The V end was cut by 5 bases, the J end by 7 bases, with 21 bases between. This CDR3 is built from 15 residues. Here the CDR3 reads CASSPPGAPPGEQYF. The CDR3 region has the DNA TGTGCCAGCAGCCCCCCTGGTGCACCGCCGGGTGAGCAGTACTTC.

The rearrangement joins TRBV6-5 to TRBJ1-5; D may be TRBD1 (6 bases). This CDR3 is 15 amino acids long. The V and J ends lost 0 bases and 6 bases respectively, with 12 bases between them. CDR1 and CDR2 from the germline V gene are MNHEY and SVGAGI. The CDR3 spells CASSYSRQGSQPQHF. The DNA for the CDR3 is TGTGCCAGCAGTTACTCGAGGCAGGGGAGTCAGCCCCAGCATTTT.

The J gene is TRBJ1-3, the V gene TRBV5-1; no clear D. The CDR3 length is 12 residues. From germline, CDR1 is SGHRS and CDR2 YFSETQ. V lost 3 bases, J lost 4 bases, and 5 bases lay in between. This chain's CDR3 is CASSSTGNTIYF. CDR3 nucleotides: TGCGCCAGCAGCTCAACAGGAAACACCATATATTTT.

CDR3 amino acids: CASSESQISYEQYF. The CDR3 DNA reads TGTGCCAGCAGTGAAAGTCAGATTTCCTACGAGCAGTACTTC. V and J are TRBV6-1 and TRBJ2-7, with D unclear. Germline V gene data show CDR1 as MNHNS and CDR2 as SASEGT. V was cut by 2 bases and J by 1 base, with 9 bases left in between. CDR3 length: 14 amino acids.

This chain links TRBV29-1 with TRBJ1-1, with D unresolved. Between the trimmed V and J ends, which lost 5 bases and 7 bases, there was a span of 14 bases. This CDR3 region has 12 residues. Germline-derived CDR1 and CDR2 are SQVTM and ANQGSEA. The chain's CDR3 is CSVLETTDEAFF. In DNA form, the CDR3 reads TGCAGCGTTTTGGAGACTACAGATGAAGCTTTCTTT.

This clone was seen once. The chain uses TRBV29-1 and TRBJ1-3; possibly TRBD1 for D (5 bases). This CDR3 spans 15 amino acids. Looked up from germline, CDR1 is SQVTM and CDR2 is ANQGSEA. With 7 bases removed from V and 5 bases from J, the gap between germline ends came to 21 bases. This CDR3 is CSAGADGSSRNTIYF. In DNA, the CDR3 is TGCAGCGCTGGGGCGGACGGCTCCAGTCGAAACACCATATATTTT.

The rearrangement links TRBV11-2 to TRBJ2-2; the match to TRBD1 covers 9 bases. Germline V CDR1 and CDR2: SGHAT, FQNNGV. With 5 bases clipped from V and 3 bases from J, the junction kept 4 bases outside the gene matches. The length of the CDR3 is 15 residues. Here the CDR3 reads CASSPRTGDTGELFF. The CDR3 DNA is TGTGCCAGCAGCCCGAGGACAGGGGACACCGGGGAGCTGTTTTTT.

V usage is TRBV18 and J usage is TRBJ1-2, with D hard to call. The V end lost 6 bases, the J end lost 4 bases, and 9 bases lay between the germline ends. Germline V CDR1 and CDR2: KGHSH, LQKENI. The CDR3 covers 12 residues. CDR3: CASSERTYGYTF. DNA for the CDR3: TGTGCCAGCTCGGAGCGAACCTATGGCTACACCTTC. Drawing the rest from reference TRBV18 and TRBJ1-2, the complete variable domain is NAGVMQNPRHLVRRRGQEARLRCSPMKGHSHVYWYRQLPEEGLKFMVYLQKENIIDESGMPKERFSAEFPKEGPSILRIQQVVRGDSAAYFCASSERTYGYTFGSGTRLTVV.

The J gene is TRBJ1-3, the V gene TRBV2; D is possibly TRBD1 (5 bases). This CDR3 spans 15 amino acids. Germline V gene lookup returns CDR1 SNHLY and CDR2 FYNNEI. Between the trimmed V and J ends, which lost 6 bases and 7 bases, there was a span of 19 bases. CDR3 residues: CASRRSETVGNTIYF. CDR3 coding DNA: TGTGCCAGCAGGAGATCTGAGACAGTGGGGAACACCATATATTTT.

The chain employs TRBV30 and TRBJ1-5; D remains ambiguous. This CDR3 spans 14 amino acids. The V gene lost 0 bases and the J gene lost 0 bases, with 6 bases spanning the gap. Germline loops: CDR1 GTSNPN, CDR2 SVGIG (reference sequence). The chain's CDR3 is CAWSVSSSNQPQHF. As DNA, the CDR3 is TGTGCCTGGAGTGTAAGTAGTAGCAATCAGCCCCAGCATTTT.

The chain links TRBV7-9 to TRBJ2-5, with 8 bases identical to TRBD1. Germline V gene lookup returns CDR1 SEHNR and CDR2 FQNEAQ (reference sequence). The J segment lost 5 bases and the V segment lost 4 bases, leaving 6 bases of the junction unmatched. CDR3 length: 14 residues. The CDR3 protein is CASSSSGGRETQYF. The CDR3 nucleotides read TGTGCCAGCAGCTCCTCAGGGGGCCGGGAGACCCAGTACTTC.

This chain uses TRBV6-5 with TRBJ2-5; TRBD1 matches 8 bases. CDR1 MNHEY and CDR2 SVGAGI come from the germline V gene. V trimming: 1 base; J trimming: 5 bases; junction bases outside the gene matches: 9. The CDR3 is 16 residues long. CDR3 loop: CASSYYGTGLPETQYF. The CDR3 DNA follows: TGTGCCAGCAGTTACTACGGGACAGGATTGCCGGAGACCCAGTACTTC.

J is TRBJ2-1 and V is TRBV5-4; D possibly corresponds to TRBD2 (5 bases). This CDR3 spans 16 amino acids. Trimming stripped 0 bases from V and 4 bases from J, with 14 bases between. Germline CDR1 is SGHNT and CDR2 is YYREEE (reference sequence). The CDR3 reads CASSLEGGPIYNEQFF. CDR3 in DNA: TGTGCCAGCAGCTTGGAAGGCGGGCCCATATACAATGAGCAGTTCTTC.

For this clone: The same CDR3 arises from other DNA sequences in this sample as well. The V gene is TRBV9, the J gene TRBJ2-7; 7 nucleotides agree with TRBD1. The CDR3 is 14 amino acids. V was clipped by 3 bases and J by 5 bases; unmatched bases: 8. Per germline, CDR1 SGDLS and CDR2 YYNGEE. This CDR3 reads CASSGGQVGDEQYF. In DNA, the CDR3 is TGTGCCAGCAGCGGTGGACAGGTGGGGGACGAGCAGTACTTC.

This sequence joins TRBV11-3 and TRBJ2-1, with D possibly being TRBD1 (7 bases). V lost 5 bases and J lost 8, with 10 bases in between. Germline V gives CDR1 SGHNT, CDR2 YENEEA. The CDR3 has 12 residues. CDR3 region: CASSQGGHEQFF. In DNA form, the CDR3 reads TGTGCCAGCAGCCAGGGGGGCCATGAGCAGTTCTTC.

This sequence joins TRBV9 and TRBJ2-2; D is unresolved. V was clipped by 4 bases and J by 5 bases, with 3 bases between them. The CDR3 has 11 amino acids. CDR1 is SGDLS and CDR2 is YYNGEE in the germline V gene. CDR3: CASSYTGELFF. In DNA, the CDR3 is TGTGCCAGCAGCTATACCGGGGAGCTGTTTTTT.

The J gene is TRBJ1-1, the V gene TRBV27, with 10 bases lining up with TRBD1. The CDR3 covers 19 residues. Per germline, CDR1 MNHEY and CDR2 SMNVEV (reference sequence). Trimming at V came to 6 bases and at J to 0 bases, leaving 16 bases not matched to a gene. CDR3 protein: CASSLSPPGTGAVNTEAFF. The DNA for the CDR3 is TGTGCCAGCAGCCTATCGCCTCCCGGGACAGGGGCCGTGAACACTGAAGCTTTCTTT.

The rearrangement links TRBV29-1 to TRBJ2-7; 8 nucleotides align to TRBD2. Germline-derived CDR1 and CDR2 are SQVTM and ANQGSEA. The length of the CDR3 is 15 residues. V gave up 1 base and J gave up 2 bases; unmatched junction bases: 7. The CDR3 DNA follows: TGCAGCGTTGAAGTCCCGGCGGGAGGCCCCTACGAGCAGTACTTC. It is translated as CSVEVPAGGPYEQYF.

The V call is TRBV18, the J call TRBJ2-3, with D possibly matching TRBD2 (6 bases). V lost 6 bases, J lost 1 base, and 17 bases lay in between. The V gene's germline CDR1 is KGHSH and CDR2 LQKENI. The CDR3 has 16 residues. The CDR3 DNA reads as TGTGCCAGCTCCTTCCGGATAGCTAGCGGCACAGATACGCAGTATTTT. Its protein product is CASSFRIASGTDTQYF.

The rearrangement uses TRBV4-2 and TRBJ2-3; 8 nucleotides match TRBD2. Germline CDR1 reads LGHNA; CDR2 reads YNFKEQ. The trim removed 4 bases at V and 0 bases at J, leaving 6 bases unmatched. This CDR3 spans 16 amino acids. The CDR3 reads CASSPRAGGSTDTQYF. CDR3 in DNA: TGTGCCAGCAGCCCCCGGGCGGGGGGAAGCACAGATACGCAGTATTTT.